This TCR beta chain is drawn from a study of T cell responses to AZD1222 COVID-19 vaccine. The germline V gene encodes CDR1 SSHAT and CDR2 FNYEAQ (reference sequence). The CDR3 sequence is 13 residues long. With regard to this clone: The germline gene is not matched at one end of the junction; a read error may be the cause.

The repertoire was sequenced with immunoSEQ multiplex PCR; TCRdb's copy has only in-frame clones and lacks some. The sample lists roughly 150,000 clones; over 75% were seen once. The sequence came from an adult in good health. Specimen: peripheral blood, collected on day 0 of AZD1222 vaccination. The V gene is TRBV7-7, the J gene TRBJ2-1; D gene uncertain. CDR3 bases: TGTGCTAGCAGCCCGAGTACTTACAATGAGCAGTTCTTC. Its translation: CASSPSTYNEQFF.